The rows below give T cell receptor beta chains drawn from one sample of a study of T cells in localized non-small cell lung cancer. The assay was immunoSEQ multiplex PCR, and TCRdb's table has in-frame clones only and misses some. The table includes 35,000 to 50,000 clones, roughly 90% detected once. Material: PBMCs, obtained before any cancer treatment. These receptors were obtained from a woman between 40 and 69 years old with stage II lung adenocarcinoma. The CDR3 runs from the conserved cysteine through the conserved F or W. The order of the fields is J gene, clone size, D gene, V gene, CDR3 DNA, CDR3 protein. A D gene is named only where the DNA matches it firmly. Size values are once, few and many counts, or a class for expanded clones, and some rows have none.

j_gene: TRBJ2-7; abundance: -; d_gene: -; v_gene: TRBV7-9; CDR3nt: TGTGCCAGCAGCTTAGGAGGGGTAACCTACGAGCAGTACTTC; CDR3aa: CASSLGGVTYEQYF
j_gene: TRBJ2-1; abundance: -; d_gene: TRBD2; v_gene: TRBV28; CDR3nt: TGTGCCAGCACGGGGGGGGGTCCCTACAATGAGCAGTTCTTC; CDR3aa: CASTGGGPYNEQFF
j_gene: TRBJ2-4; abundance: -; d_gene: -; v_gene: TRBV2; CDR3nt: TGTGCCAGCAGGATTGAGAAAGGTAGCATTCAGTACTTC; CDR3aa: CASRIEKGSIQYF
j_gene: TRBJ2-1; abundance: -; d_gene: TRBD2; v_gene: TRBV6-1; CDR3nt: TGTGCCAGCCTCTATCTAACTAGCGGGGGGGATGAGCAGTTCTTC; CDR3aa: CASLYLTSGGDEQFF
j_gene: TRBJ2-1; abundance: -; d_gene: TRBD1; v_gene: TRBV28; CDR3nt: TGTGCCGAATCTCACCTCTCAGGGGGTATCAATGAGCAGTTCTTC; CDR3aa: CAESHLSGGINEQFF
j_gene: TRBJ1-1; abundance: -; d_gene: TRBD1; v_gene: TRBV2; CDR3nt: TGTGCCACTCTAGGAGGGGGCACGGACACTGAAGCTTTCTTT; CDR3aa: CATLGGGTDTEAFF
j_gene: TRBJ2-7; abundance: -; d_gene: -; v_gene: TRBV6-6; CDR3nt: TGTGCCAGCAGTCCCGTGGCCCAACGTAGCTACGAGCAGTACTTC; CDR3aa: CASSPVAQRSYEQYF
j_gene: TRBJ2-3; abundance: -; d_gene: TRBD2; v_gene: TRBV4-2; CDR3nt: TGTGCCAGCAGCCCGACTAGCCTTTTCACCACAGATACGCAGTATTTT; CDR3aa: CASSPTSLFTTDTQYF
j_gene: TRBJ2-6; abundance: -; d_gene: -; v_gene: TRBV28; CDR3nt: TGTGCCAGCAGTTCAACAGGGTCCTCTGGGGCCAACGTCCTGACTTTC; CDR3aa: CASSSTGSSGANVLTF
j_gene: TRBJ2-1; abundance: -; d_gene: -; v_gene: TRBV7-6; CDR3nt: TGTGCCAGCAGCTTAACCGAAGGCGGCCACAATGAGCAGTTCTTC; CDR3aa: CASSLTEGGHNEQFF
j_gene: TRBJ2-7; abundance: -; d_gene: -; v_gene: TRBV15; CDR3nt: TGTGCCACCAGCATCTCACCTTCCTACGAGCAGTACTTC; CDR3aa: CATSISPSYEQYF
j_gene: TRBJ1-1; abundance: -; d_gene: -; v_gene: TRBV19; CDR3nt: TGTGGGACAGCCAAGGAGACCACTGAAGCTTTCTTT; CDR3aa: CGTAKETTEAFF
j_gene: TRBJ2-7; abundance: once; d_gene: -; v_gene: TRBV28; CDR3nt: TGTGCCAGCAGTTTCGGGCCTCGGGGCGAGCAGTACTTC; CDR3aa: CASSFGPRGEQYF
j_gene: TRBJ2-7; abundance: once; d_gene: -; v_gene: TRBV10-3; CDR3nt: TGTGCCATCAGCGAGGACCTAGACAAGCAGTACTTC; CDR3aa: CAISEDLDKQYF
j_gene: TRBJ1-2; abundance: few; d_gene: -; v_gene: TRBV15; CDR3nt: TGTGCCACCAGCAGAGATGGGGGCTACACCTTC; CDR3aa: CATSRDGGYTF
j_gene: TRBJ2-2; abundance: -; d_gene: -; v_gene: TRBV28; CDR3nt: TGTGCCAGCGGCCCCGGGACCAAAGGGGAGCTGTTTTTT; CDR3aa: CASGPGTKGELFF
j_gene: TRBJ1-2; abundance: -; d_gene: TRBD1; v_gene: TRBV6-1; CDR3nt: TGTGCCAGCAGTGAGATCTTGTGGGACAGAACCCACTATGGCTACACCTTC; CDR3aa: CASSEILWDRTHYGYTF
j_gene: TRBJ1-1; abundance: -; d_gene: TRBD1; v_gene: TRBV28; CDR3nt: TGTGCCAGCAGTCAGTGGACAGGGGGGAAGACTGAAGCTTTCTTT; CDR3aa: CASSQWTGGKTEAFF
j_gene: TRBJ2-7; abundance: -; d_gene: TRBD2; v_gene: TRBV9; CDR3nt: TGTGCCAGCAGCGTAGCAGCGGGGGCCTGGGAGCAGTACTTC; CDR3aa: CASSVAAGAWEQYF
j_gene: TRBJ2-3; abundance: -; d_gene: -; v_gene: TRBV5-1; CDR3nt: TGCGCCAGCGGAGGGAGGGAGGGGGCCTCACTGGATACGCAGTATTTT; CDR3aa: CASGGREGASLDTQYF
j_gene: TRBJ2-1; abundance: -; d_gene: -; v_gene: TRBV11-2; CDR3nt: TGTGCCAGCAGCCCCCCGGGGGAGAATGAGCAGTTCTTC; CDR3aa: CASSPPGENEQFF
j_gene: TRBJ2-6; abundance: -; d_gene: TRBD1; v_gene: TRBV4-1; CDR3nt: TGCGCCAGCAGCCGCCAACAGGGGTCCGACTCTGGGGCCAACGTCCTGACTTTC; CDR3aa: CASSRQQGSDSGANVLTF
j_gene: TRBJ1-6; abundance: -; d_gene: -; v_gene: TRBV2; CDR3nt: TGTGCCAGCAGTGAAACAGTTAATTCACCCCTCCACTTT; CDR3aa: CASSETVNSPLHF
j_gene: TRBJ2-3; abundance: -; d_gene: -; v_gene: TRBV2; CDR3nt: TGTGCCAGCAGTGAGGATGCCCGGAGCACAGATACGCAGTATTTT; CDR3aa: CASSEDARSTDTQYF
j_gene: TRBJ2-7; abundance: -; d_gene: TRBD1; v_gene: TRBV29-1; CDR3nt: TGCAGCGGGGTGACAGGGACCTCCTACGAGCAGTACTTC; CDR3aa: CSGVTGTSYEQYF
j_gene: TRBJ1-3; abundance: -; d_gene: -; v_gene: TRBV19; CDR3nt: TGTGCCAGTAGTATAACCGGTTCGGGTGGAAACACCATATATTTT; CDR3aa: CASSITGSGGNTIYF
j_gene: TRBJ2-7; abundance: -; d_gene: TRBD2; v_gene: TRBV2; CDR3nt: TGTGCCAGCAGTGAGACTAGCGGGAGCTCCTACGAGCAGTACTTC; CDR3aa: CASSETSGSSYEQYF
j_gene: TRBJ1-4; abundance: -; d_gene: TRBD1; v_gene: TRBV19; CDR3nt: TGTGCCAGTAGCCTACAGGGGCATAATGAAAAACTGTTTTTT; CDR3aa: CASSLQGHNEKLFF
j_gene: TRBJ1-2; abundance: -; d_gene: -; v_gene: TRBV19; CDR3nt: TGTGCCAGTAGTATCATCCGGGGAGGCTCTAACTATGGCTACACCTTC; CDR3aa: CASSIIRGGSNYGYTF
j_gene: TRBJ1-5; abundance: -; d_gene: -; v_gene: TRBV19; CDR3nt: TGTGCCAGCACGGACAAGGTTCAGCCCCAGCATTTT; CDR3aa: CASTDKVQPQHF
j_gene: TRBJ2-1; abundance: once; d_gene: TRBD2; v_gene: TRBV5-1; CDR3nt: TGCGCCAGCAGCGTTGGCGGATATCTAGCGGGGGACAATGAGCAGTTCTTC; CDR3aa: CASSVGGYLAGDNEQFF
j_gene: TRBJ2-1; abundance: few; d_gene: -; v_gene: TRBV7-2; CDR3nt: TGTGCCGGGGCCAGGGACCCCGGTGAGCAGTTCTTC; CDR3aa: CAGARDPGEQFF
j_gene: TRBJ2-7; abundance: -; d_gene: -; v_gene: TRBV6-6; CDR3nt: TGTGCCAGCAACAAACAGGTCTACGAGCAGTACTTC; CDR3aa: CASNKQVYEQYF
j_gene: TRBJ2-7; abundance: once; d_gene: TRBD1; v_gene: TRBV28; CDR3nt: TGTGCCAGCAGTGGAGCGGGACAGGGATCAGACGAGCAGTACTTC; CDR3aa: CASSGAGQGSDEQYF
j_gene: TRBJ2-4; abundance: -; d_gene: TRBD1; v_gene: TRBV5-4; CDR3nt: TGTGCCAGCAGCGCTGACAGGGATTACATTCAGTACTTC; CDR3aa: CASSADRDYIQYF
j_gene: TRBJ2-7; abundance: -; d_gene: TRBD2; v_gene: TRBV5-8; CDR3nt: TGTGCCAGCAGCTTGGGACTAGCGGGGGGTTCCTACGAGCAGTACTTC; CDR3aa: CASSLGLAGGSYEQYF
j_gene: TRBJ1-4; abundance: -; d_gene: -; v_gene: TRBV19; CDR3nt: TGTGCCAGTAGTATAGGTACGGCTGGGGAAAAACTGTTTTTT; CDR3aa: CASSIGTAGEKLFF
j_gene: TRBJ2-3; abundance: -; d_gene: TRBD1; v_gene: TRBV11-2; CDR3nt: TGTGCCAGCAGCGTGGGACAGAGCACAGATACGCAGTATTTT; CDR3aa: CASSVGQSTDTQYF